Following are 8 T cell receptor beta chains from one sample sequenced in a study of blood T cells in healthy people across ages. The second PCR ran about 6 to 11 cycles with a sample-barcoded 5' primer and J-beta primers. One entry per CDR3 protein results from TCRdb running MiXCR on the 5' RACE reads. The sample lists 890,000 or so distinct CDR3 sequences, approximately 59% occurring once. Sample: blood. The receptors stem from a man aged 30 to 45 in good health.

A single count supports this clonotype. DNA of the CDR3: TGTGCCAGCAGTGCATGGAGGGAGACCCAGTACTTC. Translating gives CASSAWRETQYF. The V call is TRBV2, the J call TRBJ2-4; D possibly corresponds to TRBD2 (5 bases). The DNA matches TRBJ2-5 better at its end, which makes the J call doubtful. The germline V gene encodes CDR1 SNHLY and CDR2 FYNNEI. CDR3 size: 12 residues.

V gene TRBV7-9 combines with J gene TRBJ2-1, with D hard to call. V lost 8 bases, J lost 0 bases, and 11 bases lay in between. CDR1 and CDR2 from the germline V gene are SEHNR and FQNEAQ (reference sequence). The CDR3 totals 14 residues. The CDR3 here is CASSRVISYNEQFF. The CDR3 DNA sequence: TGTGCCAGCTCACGGGTAATCTCCTACAATGAGCAGTTCTTC.

The genes are TRBV24-1 and TRBJ2-7; D possibly matches TRBD1 or TRBD2 (5 bases each). CDR1 is KGHDR and CDR2 is SFDVKD in the germline V gene. This CDR3 has 15 amino acids. Trimming took 4 bases from V and 7 from J, leaving 19 bases between them. The CDR3 spells CATSESGRNRDEQYF. CDR3 nucleotides: TGTGCCACCAGTGAGTCGGGACGGAATCGCGATGAGCAGTACTTC.

This clonotype was seen a handful of times. The chain has TRBV4-3 and TRBJ2-1, with a possible D match to TRBD1 (5 bases). Germline CDR1 and CDR2: LGHNA and YSLEER. CDR3 length: 15 residues. V was clipped by 0 bases and J by 4 bases, with 10 bases between them. The CDR3 region is CASSQEAGLYNEQFF. Written as DNA, the CDR3 is TGCGCCAGCAGCCAAGAGGCAGGGCTTTACAATGAGCAGTTCTTC.

CDR3 sequence (DNA): TGTGCCAGCAGTTACTATGACAGCCTTCGAAAGTACTTC. This encodes CASSYYDSLRKYF. V usage is TRBV6-2 or TRBV6-3 and J usage is TRBJ2-4; possible D gene TRBD1, 5 bases. The CDR3 length is 13 residues. Trimming cost V 1 base and J 14 bases, with 15 bases left between them. CDR1 and CDR2 from the germline V gene are MNHEY and SVGEGT.

The CDR3 region is CASSLLRGTDRQETQYF. The DNA of the CDR3 is TGTGCCAGCAGTTTACTTCGTGGGACAGACAGACAAGAGACCCAGTACTTC. The genes are TRBV28 and TRBJ2-5, with 7 bases matching TRBD1. This CDR3 is built from 17 residues. J gave up 2 bases and V 2 bases, and 11 bases lay outside the gene matches. Germline values: CDR1 MDHEN, CDR2 SYDVKM.

This clonotype was found a few times. The chain recombines TRBV6-2 or TRBV6-3 with TRBJ2-7; D might be TRBD1 or TRBD2, each matching 6 bases. CDR3 length: 16 amino acids. Germline CDR1 MNHEY, CDR2 SVGEGT. V was cut by 2 bases and J by 2 bases, with 16 bases left in between. CDR3 coding DNA: TGTGCCAGCAGTTACGTTGTAGGGGGGAAGACCTACGAGCAGTACTTC. Amino acids: CASSYVVGGKTYEQYF.

Of note for this clonotype: Its ends do not fully match the called genes, so a read error is possible. The chain combines TRBV27 with TRBJ2-7, with D uncertain. Looked up from germline, CDR1 is MNHEY and CDR2 is SMNVEV (reference sequence). The CDR3 length is 12 residues. This CDR3 is CASGLPSYEQYF. CDR3 in DNA: TGTGCCAGCGGTTTGCCATCCTACGAGCAGTACTTC.